Reported below is one T cell receptor beta chain. The CDR3 has 16 amino acids. V lost 2 bases to trimming and J lost 5 bases; unmatched junction nucleotides: 6. Germline V gene data show CDR1 as SEHNR and CDR2 as FQNEAQ (reference sequence). TCRdb processed the RACE reads anew with MiXCR; each CDR3 protein has one entry. The sample comprises some 180,000 distinct CDR3 sequences, approximately 20% of which are singletons, and less than 7% rests with the top ten. Time point specified: patch test 1, 2 weeks after DPC sensitization. Documented treatment: therapeutic diphenylcyclopropenone sensitization with weekly scalp DPC. The data originate from a study of human T cells and chemical hapten exposure. Overall study: An area of 2 cm by 2 cm on upper inner arm skin received 2% DPC for sensitization. Yields of TCR per sample differed, chiefly owing to small differences in pooled library volume.

V and J are TRBV7-9 and TRBJ1-4, with 9 bases lining up with TRBD1. The sample in question was whole blood, obtained in connection with sensitization to the hapten diphenylcyclopropenone (DPC). The source is a woman between 50 and 59 years old with alopecia areata. Some clones in this sample may be carry-over from other donors' samples. The DNA of the CDR3 is TGTGCCAGCAGCTTAAATGTTGGGACAGGGAATGAAAAACTGTTTTTT. The encoded protein is CASSLNVGTGNEKLFF.